The 31 T cell receptor beta chains in this list originate from one sample, sequenced in a study of T cell responses to AZD1222 COVID-19 vaccine. The protocol was immunoSEQ multiplex PCR, while the TCRdb copy is restricted to in-frame clones and leaves out a portion. This sample has about 150,000 clones; roughly nine tenths occur once, and the top ten carry around 7.6%. The input for sequencing was peripheral blood, taken 28 days after the second dose of the MenACWY control vaccine. The receptors shown here come from an adult who received the MenACWY meningococcal vaccine as a control.

The chain has TRBV6-5 and TRBJ2-3, with D tentatively TRBD1 (5 bases). Germline CDR1 is MNHEY and CDR2 is SVGAGI. The CDR3 consists of 14 residues. Trimming cost V 6 bases and J 1 base, with 11 bases left between them. CDR3 DNA sequence: TGTGCCAGCAGCAGGGTTGGCGGCACAGATACGCAGTATTTT. Its translation is CASSRVGGTDTQYF.

The chain carries TRBV19 and TRBJ2-5; 10 nucleotides line up with TRBD2. The CDR3 runs 17 residues. J gave up 5 bases and V 5 bases, and 14 bases lay outside the gene matches. Germline CDR1 reads LNHDA; CDR2 reads SQIVND (reference sequence). The CDR3 DNA follows: TGTGCCAGTAGTCCGCTCCTAGCGGGAGTGGACGGGGAGACCCAGTACTTC. This codes for CASSPLLAGVDGETQYF.

The rearrangement joins TRBV7-2 to TRBJ1-1, with a tentative D call TRBD1 (5 bases). The CDR3 is 15 residues long. Germline V CDR1 and CDR2: SGHTA, FQGNSA. Trimming pared 1 base from V and 1 base from J, leaving 10 bases between. CDR3 DNA sequence: TGTGCCAGCAGCTTAGATAACAGGCCGAACACTGAAGCTTTCTTT. Translating it yields CASSLDNRPNTEAFF. Together with reference TRBV7-2 and TRBJ1-1, the CDR3 gives the full variable domain: GAGVSQSPSNKVTEKGKDVELRCDPISGHTALYWYRQSLGQGLEFLIYFQGNSAPDKSGLPSDRFSAERTGGSVSTLTIQRTQQEDSAVYLCASSLDNRPNTEAFFGQGTRLTVV.

In its sample, this clone was seen once. This chain connects TRBV5-4 to TRBJ2-1; the match to TRBD1 covers 10 bases. J gave up 8 bases and V 4 bases, and 3 bases lay outside the gene matches. CDR3 size: 13 residues. CDR1 and CDR2 (germline): SGHNT, YYREEE (reference sequence). The CDR3, as DNA: TGTGCCAGCAGCCCGGGGACAGGGGATGAGCAGTTCTTC. This sequence encodes CASSPGTGDEQFF.

The V gene is TRBV6-2 or TRBV6-3, the J gene TRBJ1-1, with D unresolved. Looked up from germline, CDR1 is MNHEY and CDR2 is SVGEGT. This CDR3 is built from 14 residues. V was trimmed by 3 bases and J by 0 bases, leaving 8 bases between them. CDR3 residues: CASSYLLLNTEAFF. CDR3 bases: TGTGCCAGCAGTTATCTGTTATTGAACACTGAAGCTTTCTTT.

V usage is TRBV6-5 and J usage is TRBJ1-5, with D unresolved. The CDR3 totals 13 residues. The ends were cut back, 2 bases at V and 1 base at J, with 3 bases in the middle. Germline V gives CDR1 MNHEY, CDR2 SVGAGI. CDR3 DNA: TGTGCCAGCAGTTACAGCAGCAATCAGCCCCAGCATTTT. This sequence encodes CASSYSSNQPQHF.

The chain couples TRBV27 to TRBJ1-1, with D tentatively TRBD1 (5 bases). Trimming left V 2 bases short and J 3 bases short, with 16 bases between. This CDR3 region has 16 residues. Germline V gene lookup returns CDR1 MNHEY and CDR2 SMNVEV (reference sequence). The chain's CDR3 is CASSLGGSGPDTEAFF. The CDR3 DNA reads as TGTGCCAGCAGTTTAGGGGGGTCAGGACCGGACACTGAAGCTTTCTTT.

About this clone: Other DNA sequences of this sample code for an identical CDR3. The chain joins TRBV4-3 to TRBJ1-1, with no clear D. V was pared by 0 bases and J by 5 bases, with 16 bases between. The CDR3 is 16 amino acids. The germline V gene encodes CDR1 LGHNA and CDR2 YSLEER. The CDR3 bases are TGCGCCAGCAGCCAAGATTGGAGCCGGGGAGGGACTGAAGCTTTCTTT. It codes for CASSQDWSRGGTEAFF.

This sequence joins TRBV2 and TRBJ2-1; 8 nucleotides match TRBD2. Germline V gene sequence: CDR1 SNHLY, CDR2 FYNNEI. This CDR3 spans 12 amino acids. The V and J ends lost 4 bases and 9 bases, in that order; junction bases with no gene match: 2. The CDR3, as DNA: TGTGCCAGCAGTGTCGGGAGGGGTGAGCAGTTCTTC. Translated, it gives CASSVGRGEQFF.

The gene calls are TRBV28 and TRBJ1-2, with D uncertain. Germline assignment: CDR1 MDHEN and CDR2 SYDVKM. The CDR3 is made up of 12 amino acids. V was shortened by 11 bases and J by 5 bases, with 15 bases between the two germline ends. The CDR3, as DNA: TGTGCCTCGGAGGAGGACGTATATGGCTACACCTTC. It encodes CASEEDVYGYTF.

The chain combines TRBV2 with TRBJ1-6; a possible D gene is TRBD1 (5 bases). Trimming left V 11 bases short and J 5 bases short, with 13 bases between. The CDR3 contains 13 residues. Germline V gene lookup returns CDR1 SNHLY and CDR2 FYNNEI. CDR3 nucleotides: TGTGCCGTACAAGACAGTCATAATTCACCCCTCCACTTT. Its translation: CAVQDSHNSPLHF.

The chain couples TRBV2 to TRBJ2-3, with 7 bases lining up with TRBD1. Germline trimming cut 5 bases from V and 2 bases from J; bases unmatched to any gene: 10. The CDR3 extends over 16 amino acids. Germline V CDR1 and CDR2: SNHLY, FYNNEI. The CDR3, as DNA: TGTGCCAGCAGTAATAAACCGGGACAGCCCACAGATACGCAGTATTTT. Translation: CASSNKPGQPTDTQYF.

The V call is TRBV6-5, the J call TRBJ2-3, with a tentative D call TRBD2 (6 bases). The V and J ends lost 5 bases and 3 bases respectively, with 12 bases between them. CDR1 and CDR2 (germline): MNHEY, SVGAGI. This CDR3 comprises 14 residues. The DNA of the CDR3 is TGTGCCAGCAGTCTTCGGGAGATAACAGATACGCAGTATTTT. This encodes CASSLREITDTQYF.

The chain joins TRBV19 to TRBJ2-5; no firm D call. In germline, CDR1 is LNHDA, CDR2 SQIVND (reference sequence). Trimming shortened V by 4 bases and J by 0 bases, and 9 bases separated the two germline ends. The CDR3 totals 14 residues. DNA of the CDR3: TGTGCCAGTAGTACTACACCGTACCAAGAGACCCAGTACTTC. This encodes CASSTTPYQETQYF.

The CDR3 nucleotides read TGTGCCAGCAGCTTAAAGGGTAACGACCAAGAGACCCAGTACTTC. Amino acids: CASSLKGNDQETQYF. The genes are TRBV11-2 and TRBJ2-5; no clear D. Trimming took 2 bases from V and 0 from J, leaving 10 bases between them. CDR1 SGHAT and CDR2 FQNNGV come from the germline V gene. The length of the CDR3 is 15 residues.

The rearrangement links TRBV10-1 to TRBJ2-1; 13 bases align to TRBD2. V shed 6 bases and J 0 bases; nucleotides not matched to a gene: 5. The length of the CDR3 is 17 residues. Germline loops: CDR1 WNHNN, CDR2 SYGVQD (reference sequence). CDR3 sequence reads: CASSGRTSGSSYNEQFF. The CDR3 nucleotides are TGCGCCAGCAGCGGGCGGACTAGCGGGAGCTCCTACAATGAGCAGTTCTTC.

This chain links TRBV18 with TRBJ1-1; 8 bases line up with TRBD1. This CDR3 has 15 amino acids. Germline CDR1 KGHSH, CDR2 LQKENI. V lost 1 base to trimming and J lost 5 bases; unmatched junction nucleotides: 6. This CDR3 reads CASSPLGQGWTEAFF. Written as DNA, the CDR3 is TGTGCCAGCTCACCACTCGGACAGGGTTGGACTGAAGCTTTCTTT.

The rearrangement uses TRBV19 and TRBJ1-1; D remains ambiguous. The V gene's germline CDR1 is LNHDA and CDR2 SQIVND (reference sequence). CDR3 length: 10 amino acids. V was trimmed by 8 bases and J by 7 bases, leaving 8 bases between them. The CDR3 nucleotides are TGTGCCAGTGGCACAGTTGAAGCTTTCTTT. As protein: CASGTVEAFF. Complete variable domain (other parts from reference TRBV19 and TRBJ1-1): DGGITQSPKYLFRKEGQNVTLSCEQNLNHDAMYWYRQDPGQGLRLIYYSQIVNDFQKGDIAEGYSVSREKKESFPLTVTSAQKNPTAFYLCASGTVEAFFGQGTRLTVV.

The V call is TRBV3-1 (or the pseudogene TRBV3-2), the J call TRBJ1-2, with D possibly being TRBD1 (6 bases). V lost 2 bases and J 8 bases, leaving 18 bases between the germline ends. The length of the CDR3 is 15 residues. Germline CDR1 is LGHDT and CDR2 is YNNKEL (reference sequence). DNA of the CDR3: TGTGCCAGCAGCCAAACCCTACCGGGGGCGGGGGGCTACACCTTC. It is translated as CASSQTLPGAGGYTF.

V is TRBV7-8 and J is TRBJ1-1; TRBD1 agrees at 7 bases. The CDR3 extends over 14 amino acids. CDR1 SGHVS and CDR2 FQNEAQ come from the germline V gene. Trimming cost V 8 bases and J 2 bases; bases outside gene matches: 8. CDR3 in amino acids: CASGPTGTNTEAFF. CDR3 DNA sequence: TGTGCCAGCGGCCCGACAGGGACAAACACTGAAGCTTTCTTT.

V gene TRBV29-1 combines with J gene TRBJ2-3, with 7 bases lining up with TRBD2. The CDR3 is 13 residues long. Germline V gene data show CDR1 as SQVTM and CDR2 as ANQGSEA. J lost 2 bases, V lost 8 bases, and 7 bases had no gene match. The CDR3 DNA follows: TGCAGCAGCGGACTAGGAATCACAGATACGCAGTATTTT. Its translation: CSSGLGITDTQYF.

The rearrangement uses TRBV5-1 and TRBJ2-7; perhaps TRBD1 as D (6 bases). This CDR3 contains 13 residues. Germline V gene lookup returns CDR1 SGHRS and CDR2 YFSETQ. The V end lost 3 bases, the J end lost 3 bases, and 10 bases lay between the germline ends. CDR3 nucleotide sequence: TGCGCCAGCAGCTCCGGACAGCTCTACGAGCAGTACTTC. It translates to CASSSGQLYEQYF. The whole variable domain, filled in from reference TRBV5-1 and TRBJ2-7, reads KAGVTQTPRYLIKTRGQQVTLSCSPISGHRSVSWYQQTPGQGLQFLFEYFSETQRNKGNFPGRFSGRQFSNSRSEMNVSTLELGDSALYLCASSSGQLYEQYFGPGTRLTVT.

The genes are TRBV10-1 and TRBJ2-7; no clear D gene. CDR3 length equals 13 residues. Germline CDR1 reads WNHNN; CDR2 reads SYGVQD (reference sequence). Trimming took 0 bases from V and 4 from J, leaving 7 bases between them. CDR3 sequence (DNA): TGCGCCAGCAGTGAGTCCGGGCTTTACGAGCAGTACTTC. Translating it yields CASSESGLYEQYF.

The chain joins TRBV9 to TRBJ2-3; the match to TRBD1 covers 7 bases. The CDR3 runs 12 residues. V gave up 4 bases and J gave up 4 bases; unmatched junction bases: 0. The germline V gene has CDR1 SGDLS and CDR2 YYNGEE. The CDR3 DNA follows: TGTGCCAGCAGCACAGGGGCAGATACGCAGTATTTT. It is translated as CASSTGADTQYF.

The V gene is TRBV19, the J gene TRBJ1-1; possibly TRBD1 for D (5 bases). The V gene's germline CDR1 is LNHDA and CDR2 SQIVND (reference sequence). Trimming took off 2 bases at V and 1 base at J, with 11 bases between the two ends. The CDR3 has 15 amino acids. The CDR3 nucleotides are TGTGCCAGTAGTATACGCCCCACAGGGAACACTGAAGCTTTCTTT. This translates into CASSIRPTGNTEAFF.

This chain uses TRBV29-1 with TRBJ2-1; the match to TRBD2 covers 10 bases. The CDR3 consists of 13 residues. The V gene end was trimmed by 7 bases and the J gene end by 3 bases; junction bases not matched to a gene: 3. The germline CDR1 and CDR2 sequences are SQVTM and ANQGSEA. This CDR3 reads CSGRTSGYNEQFF. In DNA, the CDR3 is TGCAGCGGTAGGACTAGCGGCTACAATGAGCAGTTCTTC.

The V call is TRBV29-1, the J call TRBJ2-1; no clear D gene. The CDR3 consists of 10 residues. Trimming removed 3 bases at V and 11 bases at J, with 8 bases between. CDR1 is SQVTM, CDR2 ANQGSEA, per germline. Here the CDR3 DNA reads TGCAGCGTTGAGGGGTCACAGCAGTTCTTC. Translating gives CSVEGSQQFF.

A remark on this clone: Other nucleotide sequences in the sample specify the same CDR3. V usage is TRBV5-1 and J usage is TRBJ2-7; 9 nucleotides line up with TRBD2. V shed 4 bases and J 4 bases; nucleotides not matched to a gene: 12. This CDR3 has 16 amino acids. The V gene's germline CDR1 is SGHRS and CDR2 YFSETQ. For the CDR3, the DNA is TGCGCCAGCAGCCCATCGCGGGGGGGGAAGCAGTACGAGCAGTACTTC. Translation gives CASSPSRGGKQYEQYF.

A single count supports this clone. The genes are TRBV12-3 or TRBV12-4 and TRBJ1-3, with TRBD1 identical over 7 bases. Germline trimming cut 5 bases from V and 8 bases from J; bases unmatched to any gene: 3. This CDR3 is built from 12 residues. The CDR3 bases are TGTGCCAGCAGTAAGACAGGGTACACCATATATTTT. It specifies CASSKTGYTIYF.

This clone was recorded once. The chain combines TRBV3-1 (or the pseudogene TRBV3-2) with TRBJ1-3; a weak D match, TRBD1 (6 bases). V lost 3 bases and J lost 0, with 9 bases in between. The germline CDR1 and CDR2 sequences are LGHDT and YNNKEL (reference sequence). The CDR3 is made up of 15 amino acids. The CDR3 bases are TGTGCCAGCAGCCAGCCGACAGGCTCTGGAAACACCATATATTTT. Protein product: CASSQPTGSGNTIYF.

This chain uses TRBV6-2 or TRBV6-3 with TRBJ1-3; possibly TRBD1 for D (5 bases). V gave up 4 bases and J gave up 4 bases, with 8 bases separating them. CDR1 and CDR2 (germline): MNHEY, SVGEGT. CDR3 length: 13 residues. CDR3 sequence reads: CASSFDRGNTIYF. The CDR3 DNA follows: TGTGCCAGCAGTTTCGACAGAGGAAACACCATATATTTT.